This T cell receptor beta chain was sequenced for a study of cytomegalovirus exposure and HLA in healthy donors. Study background: Roughly 92 million unique TCRs, all from HLA-typed donors, were included in an early release of the data.

Germline assignment: CDR1 MNHEY and CDR2 SVGAGI. The CDR3 spans 13 residues. V was shortened by 5 bases and J by 6 bases, with 14 bases between the two germline ends. PCR amplification relied on 60 Vbeta primers (plus 13 Jbeta primers). Assay used: immunoSEQ multiplex PCR; TCRdb lists only in-frame clones, some missing. The profile shows 120,000 to 150,000 clones, 60% to 85% of them singletons. Material for sequencing was PBMCs. The receptor comes from a male donor in good health and CMV-seronegative. V is TRBV6-5 and J is TRBJ2-7, with D perhaps TRBD2 (5 bases). CDR3 in amino acids: CASSDRGRVEQYF. The CDR3 bases are TGTGCCAGCAGTGACCGGGGTCGGGTCGAGCAGTACTTC.